This TCR beta chain was recorded in a study of cytomegalovirus exposure and HLA in healthy donors (dated 2017 in TCRdb). Looking at the study overall: In an earlier analysis of roughly 590 of the donors, under 300 Gb of sequence data and approximately 120 million unique TCR beta sequences from 180 million or so T cells were reported. The study aimed to test whether signatures of past pathogen exposure could be identified by cataloging public T cell receptors. About 300 gigabases of sequencing data and tens of millions of unique TCR sequences were included in an early release covering several hundred HLA-typed donors. Rather than using new phenotypic data, the later analysis identified candidate immune exposures from TCR beta sequences and from how often those sequences occurred across donors. The genetic ancestry cluster associated with self-reported Caucasian donors included around four fifths of the roughly 380 genotyped donors. The number of donors typed differed by locus, with about 629-630 for A, B, C, DRB1 and DQB1, 522 for DQA1, 600 to 610 for DPA1, and over 400 for DPB1. The study profiled the T cell repertoires of some 610 subjects by immunosequencing and related them to cytomegalovirus serostatus. Genome-wide SNP genotypes for about 65% of the roughly 670 donors were used in a later genetic analysis, which treated that subset as a discovery cohort. In a later analysis, previously published TCR beta repertoires from 550 to 700 donors were re-analyzed and high-resolution HLA genotyping was added so that TCR occurrence patterns could be studied. Because of strong linkage in the cohort, 4 to 6 DR-DQ haplotypes were treated as single units for association and clustering. An earlier analysis of fewer than 750 of the donors used high-throughput TCR beta sequencing to judge whether each TCR beta V gene segment behaved as functional or pseudogenic. The study combined high-throughput TCR immunosequencing, statistical association of individual TCRs with disease status, and machine learning to predict cytomegalovirus infection status. Besides the first cohort of roughly 700 subjects, a separate validation cohort made up of some 110 different subjects was used. Across approximately 420 genotyped donors of the cohort, an average of approximately 240,000 unique TCR beta nucleotide sequences per donor were sequenced, and roughly 18% of those sequences were non-productive. Alongside the repertoire data, information on donor age, sex, ethnicity and CMV serostatus was compiled. All discovery cohort repertoires had been generated on a single sequencing platform. HLA typing covered class I and class II loci at four-digit resolution. Broad study findings and their caveats: In vitro tests confirmed that a few of the cytomegalovirus-associated TCR beta chains recognize cytomegalovirus antigens. Some IMGT-functional V segments, including TRBV6-2 and TRBV6-3, could not be told apart with the 87-base-pair reads, so those segments were excluded. The presence/absence analyses assumed that sequencing depth was roughly uniform across donors, and that assumption may not be true. Immune exposure information for the cohort was limited to CMV serostatus. A later genetic analysis associated a missense DCLRE1C variant with V-gene and J-gene trimming of TCR beta chains, and an independent cohort replicated the association. A further reported finding was that TCR beta sequences accurately predicted the HLA-A and HLA-B alleles for most subjects in the first cohort. A group of highly shared sequence variants was considered likely to be a technical artifact of the sequencing pipeline. Most TCR sequences were observed very rarely across donors, whereas some public TCRs were present in many individuals. Specific HLA alleles were associated with 16,951 TCR beta sequences at a false discovery rate of 0.05 in a later analysis. In both the original and validation cohorts, the classifier was reported to diagnose cytomegalovirus status with high specificity and sensitivity. According to the authors, the approach could potentially be generalized to other disease states and immunological phenotypes. In an earlier analysis of some 500 of the donors, most TCR beta V segments appeared in productive rearrangements about 87% or about 30% of the time, broadly matching IMGT annotations. Because some donors lacked HLA typing at each locus, the association tests relied only on the typed subset. According to a later genetic analysis, donors in an Asian-associated ancestry cluster had fewer N-insertions in productive TCRs than the roughly 700-donor mean. In the study, 150 to 200 TCR beta chains were listed as associated with cytomegalovirus. Most CMV-associated TCR beta chains appeared to be HLA-restricted in a later analysis, and the HLA associations seemed to be driven largely by CMV exposure. The earlier analysis of some 540 of the donors excluded fewer than 20 rarely observed V segments, including chromosome 9 orphons, because counts were too low. A later analysis reported that several top co-occurrence clusters appeared linked to parvovirus B19, influenza, CMV and Epstein-Barr virus. Linkage disequilibrium might explain the correlated functional status among segregating V segments, but an unknown experimental factor could not be ruled out. When HLA alleles, especially DR and DQ, strongly co-occurred, TCR associations were difficult to assign to individual alleles. Compared with equally common non-associated chains, HLA-associated TCR beta chains in a later analysis were more clonally expanded and had lower generation probabilities. According to a later analysis, TCR association rates differed among HLA loci, with DRB1 alleles showing the most associated TCRs and HLA-C alleles showing the fewest. Only TCR beta chains were sequenced in this cohort, and the absence of alpha or paired-chain data limited detectable features.

This clone was seen a few times. The antigen this receptor binds is unknown. The input lacks base qualities; no much larger clone sits a single base away. The same CDR3 arises from other DNA sequences in this sample as well. Receptor amplification or capture employed the immunoSEQ multiplex PCR assay. For the multiplex PCR, a mixture combining 60 forward primers for TCR Vbeta segments and 13 reverse primers for TCR Jbeta segments was used. A multiplex PCR assay on genomic DNA amplified the CDR3 region of rearranged TCR beta genes. Amplified TCR beta libraries were sequenced as 87-base-pair reads on the Illumina HiSeq System. Concerning the study's data processing: In a later analysis, tens of millions of unique TCR beta chains were counted across the roughly 670 repertoires, and roughly 11 million of these chains were shared by at least two donors. To remove PCR and sequencing errors, raw reads were error-corrected and collapsed into unique sequences using a nearest-neighbor algorithm that merged closely related sequences. Alignment of CDR3 sequences to IMGT reference sequences was used to assign V, D and J gene segments. For a sequence to be retained, a match of at least six nucleotides was required to both a V gene segment and a J gene segment. A rearrangement was called productive if the CDR3 had no stop codons and remained in frame with V and J, and every other rearrangement was called non-productive. Following IMGT convention, CDR3 was defined as the stretch from the second conserved V-encoded cysteine to the conserved J-encoded phenylalanine. Sequences without an unambiguous match to a single V gene segment were excluded from the earlier analysis of over 500 of the donors. In an earlier analysis of several hundred of the donors, V segments were called functional above 56.7% productive rearrangements and were called segregating when the between-donor standard deviation exceeded 5%. A statistical classification framework was built for diagnosing cytomegalovirus status from the catalog of TCR beta chain sequences. In a later analysis, V and J genes were assigned by comparing TCR nucleotide sequences against IMGT/GENE-DB human TR gene sequences. Using the TCRdist pipeline, a later analysis assigned CDR3 sequences along with most-parsimonious VDJ recombination scenarios. A later analysis defined each TCR beta chain by its CDR3 amino acid sequence plus V-gene family, and excluded reads lacking a unique V-gene family. In a later analysis, around 600 highly shared, low-generation-probability nucleotide sequences were removed to address suspected cross-contamination and a sequencing artifact. A later analysis calculated a clonal expansion index for each public chain from normalized within-repertoire ranks of inferred template counts. In a later analysis, generation probabilities were computed with a VDJ recombination model fitted to out-of-frame rearrangements, and the resulting probabilities were checked against IGoR. A later analysis scored TCR-TCR, TCR-HLA and TCR-CMV co-occurrence with hypergeometric tests, applying a repertoire-size bias correction to TCR pairs. In a later analysis, false discovery rates were estimated by permuting HLA or CMV assignments 20 times. In a later analysis, co-occurring TCRs were grouped using DBSCAN, with TCRdist sequence similarity added in when clustering inside HLA-allele-positive subsets. For co-occurrence clustering, repertoires with fewer than 30,000 or more than 120,000 public chains were excluded, along with about five repertoires with anomalous nucleotide sharing. The immuneACCESS repertoire file appears here via TCRdb, limited to in-frame rearrangements. These files lack a portion of the clones; in checked studies, under half of the deficit traces to unresolved V genes, and the cause of the others is not known. D and trimming were read from the DNA, whereas the V and J calls and clone size are those reported in that table. The sample table holds around 120,000 clones, of which about 80% were seen once. The ten most abundant clones make up approximately 4% of the sample.

According to the germline V gene (reference sequence), CDR1 reads LNHNV and CDR2 reads YYDKDF. The CDR3 measures 16 amino acids from cysteine to phenylalanine. CDR3 DNA only is kept here, 48 bases in frame from base 1. Trimming removed 0 bases from V and 0 bases from J, leaving 6 bases between the germline ends. The cohort consisted of 650 to 700 healthy bone marrow donors. At the time of sampling, every cohort member was nominally healthy, though immune exposures that went unrecorded were likely present. The donor tested CMV seropositive, placing the donor among the approximately 290 seropositive members of the cohort. Each donor provided a peripheral blood sample, and peripheral blood mononuclear cells were used for TCR beta sequencing. The Qiagen DNeasy Blood Extraction Kit was used to extract genomic DNA from the blood cell samples.

Recombination joined TRBV15 with TRBJ2-6; a tentative D call is TRBD2 (5 bases match). This sequence was found in a man aged 25-40 years in good health and CMV-seropositive. Sequenced: PBMCs. The CDR3: CATSRDRGSGANVLTF. In nucleotide form, the sequence is TGTGCCACCAGCAGAGATCGGGGCTCTGGGGCCAACGTCCTGACTTTC.